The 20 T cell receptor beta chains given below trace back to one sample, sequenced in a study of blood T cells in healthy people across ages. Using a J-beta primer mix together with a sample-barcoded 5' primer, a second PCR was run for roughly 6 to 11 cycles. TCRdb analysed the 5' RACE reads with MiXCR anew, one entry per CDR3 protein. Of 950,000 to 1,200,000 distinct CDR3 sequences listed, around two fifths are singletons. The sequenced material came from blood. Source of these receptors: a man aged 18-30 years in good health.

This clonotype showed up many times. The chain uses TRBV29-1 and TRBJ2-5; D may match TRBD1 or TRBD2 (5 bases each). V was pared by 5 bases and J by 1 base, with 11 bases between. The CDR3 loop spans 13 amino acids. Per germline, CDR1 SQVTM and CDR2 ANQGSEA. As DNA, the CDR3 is TGCAGCGTTCCCCGGGGCGTCCAAGAGACCCAGTACTTC. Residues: CSVPRGVQETQYF.

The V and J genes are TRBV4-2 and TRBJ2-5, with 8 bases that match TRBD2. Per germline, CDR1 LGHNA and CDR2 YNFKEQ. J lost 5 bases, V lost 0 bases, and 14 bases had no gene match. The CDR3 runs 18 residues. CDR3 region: CASSQEGWKAGVFETQYF. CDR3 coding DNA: TGTGCCAGCAGCCAAGAGGGTTGGAAAGCGGGGGTTTTTGAGACCCAGTACTTC.

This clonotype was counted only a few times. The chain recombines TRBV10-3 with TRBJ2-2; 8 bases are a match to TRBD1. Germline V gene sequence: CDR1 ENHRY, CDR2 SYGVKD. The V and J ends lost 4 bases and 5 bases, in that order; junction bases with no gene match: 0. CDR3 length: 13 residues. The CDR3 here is CAISGTGTGELFF. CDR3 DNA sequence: TGTGCCATCAGTGGGACAGGGACCGGGGAGCTGTTTTTT.

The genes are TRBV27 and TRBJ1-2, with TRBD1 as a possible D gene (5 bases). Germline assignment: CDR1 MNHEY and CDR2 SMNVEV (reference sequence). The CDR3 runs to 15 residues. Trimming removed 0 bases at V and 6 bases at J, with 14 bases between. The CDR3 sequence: CASSLSFEGLDGYTF. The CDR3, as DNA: TGTGCCAGCAGTTTATCGTTCGAGGGGTTGGATGGCTACACCTTC.

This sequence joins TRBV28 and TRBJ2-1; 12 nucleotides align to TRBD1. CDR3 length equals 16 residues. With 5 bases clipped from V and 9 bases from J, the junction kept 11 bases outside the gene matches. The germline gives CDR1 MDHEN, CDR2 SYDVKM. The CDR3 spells CASSPPGTGGRGEQFF. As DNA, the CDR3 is TGTGCCAGCAGTCCTCCAGGGACAGGGGGCAGGGGTGAGCAGTTCTTC. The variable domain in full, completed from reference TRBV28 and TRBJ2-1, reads DVKVTQSSRYLVKRTGEKVFLECVQDMDHENMFWYRQDPGLGLRLIYFSYDVKMKEKGDIPEGYSVSREKKERFSLILESASTNQTSMYLCASSPPGTGGRGEQFFGPGTRLTVL.

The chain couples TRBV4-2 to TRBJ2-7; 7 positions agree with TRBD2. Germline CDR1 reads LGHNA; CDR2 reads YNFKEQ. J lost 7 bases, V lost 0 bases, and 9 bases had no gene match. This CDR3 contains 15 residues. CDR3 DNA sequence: TGTGCCAGCAGCCAAGAGCAGACGGGGGGTAATGAGCAGTACTTC. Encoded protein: CASSQEQTGGNEQYF.

CDR3 bases: TGCAGTGCTACTGGATCGGGCGGTCTAGCCACCTACAATGAGCAGTACTTC. This translates into CSATGSGGLATYNEQYF. This chain joins TRBV20-1 and TRBJ2-7, with a tentative D call TRBD2 (5 bases). This CDR3 is 17 amino acids long. V lost 4 bases and J 7 bases, leaving 29 bases between the germline ends. Germline CDR1 reads DFQATT; CDR2 reads SNEGSKA (reference sequence).

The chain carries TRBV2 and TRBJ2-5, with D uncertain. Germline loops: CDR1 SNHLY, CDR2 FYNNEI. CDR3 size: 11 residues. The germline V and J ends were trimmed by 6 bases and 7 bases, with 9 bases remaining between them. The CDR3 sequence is CASRDPATQYF. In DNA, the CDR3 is TGTGCCAGCAGAGACCCAGCGACCCAGTACTTC.

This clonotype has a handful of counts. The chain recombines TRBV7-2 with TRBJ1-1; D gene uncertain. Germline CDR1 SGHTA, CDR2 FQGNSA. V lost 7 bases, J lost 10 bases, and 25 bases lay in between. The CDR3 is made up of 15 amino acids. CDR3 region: CASMKEGIGVGGAFF. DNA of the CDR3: TGTGCCAGCATGAAGGAGGGAATAGGAGTCGGCGGAGCTTTCTTT.

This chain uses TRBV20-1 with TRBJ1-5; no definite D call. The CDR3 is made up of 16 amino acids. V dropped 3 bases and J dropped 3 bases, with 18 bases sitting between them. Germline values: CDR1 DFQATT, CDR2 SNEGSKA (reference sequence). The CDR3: CSARDGVPLDNQPQHF. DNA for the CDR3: TGCAGTGCTAGGGACGGAGTACCCCTAGACAATCAGCCCCAGCATTTT.

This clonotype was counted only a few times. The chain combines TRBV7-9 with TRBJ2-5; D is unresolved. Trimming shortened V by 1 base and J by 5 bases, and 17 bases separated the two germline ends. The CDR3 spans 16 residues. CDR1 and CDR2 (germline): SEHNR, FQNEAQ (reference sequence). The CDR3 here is CASSLGPSSVDETQYF. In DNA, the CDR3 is TGTGCCAGCAGCTTAGGTCCCAGTTCCGTGGACGAGACCCAGTACTTC.

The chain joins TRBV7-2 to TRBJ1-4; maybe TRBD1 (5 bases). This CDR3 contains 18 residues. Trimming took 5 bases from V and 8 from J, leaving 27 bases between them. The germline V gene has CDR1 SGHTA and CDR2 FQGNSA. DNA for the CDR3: TGTGCCAGCAGCCAGACCGGGGCAGGGATTGTATGGGGAGAAAAACTGTTTTTT. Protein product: CASSQTGAGIVWGEKLFF.

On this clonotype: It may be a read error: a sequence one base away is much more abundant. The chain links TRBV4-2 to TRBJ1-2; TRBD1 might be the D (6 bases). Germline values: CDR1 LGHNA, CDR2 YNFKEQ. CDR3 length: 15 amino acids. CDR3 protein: CASSQATGANYGCTF. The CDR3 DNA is TGTGCCAGCAGCCAAGCGACAGGAGCTAACTATGGCTGCACCTTC.

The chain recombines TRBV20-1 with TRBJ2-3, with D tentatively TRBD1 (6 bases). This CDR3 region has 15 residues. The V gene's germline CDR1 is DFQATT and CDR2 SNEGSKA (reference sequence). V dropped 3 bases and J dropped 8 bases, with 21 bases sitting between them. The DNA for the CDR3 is TGCAGTGCTAGTAGGGGGAGACGGTCAAGAGTTACGCAGTATTTT. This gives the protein CSASRGRRSRVTQYF.

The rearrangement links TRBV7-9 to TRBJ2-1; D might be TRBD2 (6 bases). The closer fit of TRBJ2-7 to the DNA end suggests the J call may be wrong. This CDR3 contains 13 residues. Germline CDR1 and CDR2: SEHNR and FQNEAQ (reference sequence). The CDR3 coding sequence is TGTGCCAGCAATGGCGGGGTCTACAATGAGCAGTACTTC. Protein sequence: CASNGGVYNEQYF.

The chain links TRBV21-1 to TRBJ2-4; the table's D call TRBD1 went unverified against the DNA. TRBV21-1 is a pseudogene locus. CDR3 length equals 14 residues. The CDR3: CASSKEGQPDTQYF. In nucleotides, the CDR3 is TGTGCCAGCAGCAAAGAGGGACAGCCGGACACCCAGTACTTC.

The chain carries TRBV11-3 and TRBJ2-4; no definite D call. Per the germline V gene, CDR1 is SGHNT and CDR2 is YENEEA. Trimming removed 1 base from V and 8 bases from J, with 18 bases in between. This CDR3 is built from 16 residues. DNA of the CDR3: TGTGCCAGCAGCTTAGGTAGTCAGAATAACGGACACATTCAGTACTTC. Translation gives CASSLGSQNNGHIQYF.

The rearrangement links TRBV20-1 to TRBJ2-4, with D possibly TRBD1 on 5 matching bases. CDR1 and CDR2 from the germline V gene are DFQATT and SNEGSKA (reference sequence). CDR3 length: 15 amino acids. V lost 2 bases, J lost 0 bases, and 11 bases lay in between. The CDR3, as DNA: TGCAGTGCTAGAAAGGACACTGTAGCCAAAAACATTCAGTACTTC. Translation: CSARKDTVAKNIQYF.

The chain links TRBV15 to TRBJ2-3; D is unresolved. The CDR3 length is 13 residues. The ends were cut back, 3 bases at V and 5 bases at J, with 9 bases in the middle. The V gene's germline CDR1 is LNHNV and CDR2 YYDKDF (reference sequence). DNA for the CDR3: TGTGCCACCAGCAGGGATGCGATAGATACGCAGTATTTT. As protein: CATSRDAIDTQYF.

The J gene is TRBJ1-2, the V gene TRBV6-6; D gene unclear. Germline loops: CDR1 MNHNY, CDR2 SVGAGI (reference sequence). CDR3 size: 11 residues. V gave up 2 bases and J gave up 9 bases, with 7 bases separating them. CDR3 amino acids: CASSYGRSYTF. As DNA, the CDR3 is TGTGCCAGCAGTTACGGTCGGAGCTACACCTTC.